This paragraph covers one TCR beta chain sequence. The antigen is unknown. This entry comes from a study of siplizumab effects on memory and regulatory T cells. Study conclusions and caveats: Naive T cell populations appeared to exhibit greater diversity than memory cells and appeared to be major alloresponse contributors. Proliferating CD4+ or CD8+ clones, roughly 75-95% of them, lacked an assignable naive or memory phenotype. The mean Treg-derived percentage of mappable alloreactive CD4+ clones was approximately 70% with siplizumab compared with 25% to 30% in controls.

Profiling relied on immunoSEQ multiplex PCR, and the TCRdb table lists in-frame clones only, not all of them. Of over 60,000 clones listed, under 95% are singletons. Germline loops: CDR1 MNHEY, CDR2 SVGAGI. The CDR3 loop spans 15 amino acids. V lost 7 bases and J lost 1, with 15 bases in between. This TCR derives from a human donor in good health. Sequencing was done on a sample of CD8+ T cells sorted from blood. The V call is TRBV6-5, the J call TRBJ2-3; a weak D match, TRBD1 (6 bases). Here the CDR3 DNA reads TGTGCCAGCAAAAACTCGGACAGCCGCACAGATACGCAGTATTTT. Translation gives CASKNSDSRTDTQYF.